This T cell receptor (beta chain) was sequenced for a study of T-cell memory formation after mild COVID-19. On this clonotype itself: What it binds is unknown.

Study outcomes and limitations: Later expanders leaned toward CD4+, whereas clones contracting from day 15 to 85 were balanced CD4/CD8.

TCR alpha and TCR beta cDNA libraries carrying sample barcodes and UMIs were produced by 5'RACE using constant-segment primers. TCRdb fed the 5' RACE reads into MiXCR, producing one record per CDR3 protein. The table lists roughly 600,000 distinct CDR3 sequences, more than 15% of them singletons, with 12% in the top ten. Looked up from germline, CDR1 is DFQATT and CDR2 is SNEGSKA (reference sequence). This CDR3 comprises 15 residues. Trimming removed 6 bases at V and 3 bases at J, with 21 bases between. This TCR came from an adult woman who had mild COVID-19 (a few samples of this study predate the infection). Cell type and time point are not known. The gene calls are TRBV20-1 and TRBJ2-7, with D possibly being TRBD1 (6 bases). Specimen: PBMCs or a T cell subset sorted from them (not recorded which). The CDR3 DNA follows: TGCAGTGCCCGAGATCGGGCAGGGGATATCTACGAGCAGTACTTC. It codes for CSARDRAGDIYEQYF.